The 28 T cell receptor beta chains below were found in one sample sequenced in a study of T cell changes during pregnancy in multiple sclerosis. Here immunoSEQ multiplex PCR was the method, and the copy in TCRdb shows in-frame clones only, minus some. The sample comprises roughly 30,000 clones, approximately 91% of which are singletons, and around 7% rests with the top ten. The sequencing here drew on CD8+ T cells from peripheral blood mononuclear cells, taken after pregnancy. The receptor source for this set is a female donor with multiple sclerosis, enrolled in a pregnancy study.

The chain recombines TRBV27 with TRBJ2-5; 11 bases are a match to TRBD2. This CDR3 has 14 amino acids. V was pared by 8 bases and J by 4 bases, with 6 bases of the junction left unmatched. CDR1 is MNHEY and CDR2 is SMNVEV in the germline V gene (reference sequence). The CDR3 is CASAHGTSGETQYF. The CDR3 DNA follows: TGTGCCAGCGCTCACGGGACTAGCGGAGAGACCCAGTACTTC.

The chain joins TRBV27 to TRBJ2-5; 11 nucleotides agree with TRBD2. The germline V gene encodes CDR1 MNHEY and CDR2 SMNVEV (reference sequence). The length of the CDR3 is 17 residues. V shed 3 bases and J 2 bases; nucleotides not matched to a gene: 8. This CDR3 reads CASSFLAGGMSQETQYF. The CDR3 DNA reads TGTGCCAGCAGTTTCTTAGCGGGAGGGATGTCTCAAGAGACCCAGTACTTC.

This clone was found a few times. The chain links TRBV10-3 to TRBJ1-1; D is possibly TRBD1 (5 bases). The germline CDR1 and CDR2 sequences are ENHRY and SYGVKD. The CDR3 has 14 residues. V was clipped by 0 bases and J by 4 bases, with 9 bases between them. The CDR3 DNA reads TGTGCCATCAGTGAGTCCAGGGAAACCACTGAAGCTTTCTTT. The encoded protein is CAISESRETTEAFF.

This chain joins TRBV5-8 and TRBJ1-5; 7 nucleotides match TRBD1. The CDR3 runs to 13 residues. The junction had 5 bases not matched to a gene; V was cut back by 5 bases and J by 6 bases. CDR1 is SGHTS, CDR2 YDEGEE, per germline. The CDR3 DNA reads TGTGCCAGCAGTGACAGGGTCGGTCAGCCCCAGCATTTT. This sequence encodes CASSDRVGQPQHF.

CDR3 sequence: CASSLGGERFSNQPQHF. The CDR3 DNA reads as TGTGCCAGTAGCCTTGGGGGCGAACGGTTTAGCAATCAGCCCCAGCATTTT. This chain joins TRBV19 and TRBJ1-5, with D perhaps TRBD1 (6 bases). CDR3 size: 17 residues. Germline loops: CDR1 LNHDA, CDR2 SQIVND (reference sequence). V lost 6 bases and J lost 0, with 18 bases in between. The complete variable domain, with remaining parts taken from reference TRBV19 and TRBJ1-5, reads DGGITQSPKYLFRKEGQNVTLSCEQNLNHDAMYWYRQDPGQGLRLIYYSQIVNDFQKGDIAEGYSVSREKKESFPLTVTSAQKNPTAFYLCASSLGGERFSNQPQHFGDGTRLSIL.

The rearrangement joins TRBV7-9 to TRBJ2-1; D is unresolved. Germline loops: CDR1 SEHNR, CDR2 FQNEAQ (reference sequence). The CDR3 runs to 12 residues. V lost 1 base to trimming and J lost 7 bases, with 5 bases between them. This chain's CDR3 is CASSLERNEQFF. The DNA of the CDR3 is TGTGCCAGCAGCTTAGAACGGAATGAGCAGTTCTTC.

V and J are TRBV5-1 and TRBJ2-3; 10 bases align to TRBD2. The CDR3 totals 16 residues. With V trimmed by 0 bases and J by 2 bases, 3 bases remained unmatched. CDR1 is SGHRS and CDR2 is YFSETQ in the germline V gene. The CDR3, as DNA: TGCGCCAGCAGCTTGGGGCTAGCGGGAGTCACAGATACGCAGTATTTT. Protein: CASSLGLAGVTDTQYF.

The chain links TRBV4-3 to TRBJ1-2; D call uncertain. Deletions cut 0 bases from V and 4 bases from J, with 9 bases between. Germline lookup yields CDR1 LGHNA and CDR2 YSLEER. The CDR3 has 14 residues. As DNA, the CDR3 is TGCGCCAGCAGCCAAGATATAACAAGCTATGGCTACACCTTC. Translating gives CASSQDITSYGYTF.

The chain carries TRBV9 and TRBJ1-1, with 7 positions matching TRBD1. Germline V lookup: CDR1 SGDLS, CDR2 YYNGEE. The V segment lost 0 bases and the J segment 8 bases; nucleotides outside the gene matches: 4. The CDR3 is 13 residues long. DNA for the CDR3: TGTGCCAGCAGCGTAGCAAACAGGGGAGAAGCTTTCTTT. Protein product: CASSVANRGEAFF.

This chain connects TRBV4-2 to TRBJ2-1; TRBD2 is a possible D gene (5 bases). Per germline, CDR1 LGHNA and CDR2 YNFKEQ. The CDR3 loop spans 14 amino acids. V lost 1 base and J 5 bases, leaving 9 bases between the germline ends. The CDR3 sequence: CASSQAGLDNEQFF. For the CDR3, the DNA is TGTGCCAGCAGCCAAGCTGGACTTGACAATGAGCAGTTCTTC.

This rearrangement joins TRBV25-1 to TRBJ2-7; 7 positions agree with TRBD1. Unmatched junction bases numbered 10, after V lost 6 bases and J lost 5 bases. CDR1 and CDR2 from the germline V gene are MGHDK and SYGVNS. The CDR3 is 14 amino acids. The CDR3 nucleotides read TGTGCCAGCAGCGGAGACAGGGATAACAACGAGCAGTACTTC. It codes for CASSGDRDNNEQYF.

Written as DNA, the CDR3 is TGTGCCAGCAGCAAAGCGGGGACTCCCCGAGGGGCTTTCTTT. This gives the protein CASSKAGTPRGAFF. V and J are TRBV21-1 and TRBJ1-1. TRBV21-1 is a pseudogene segment. CDR3 length: 14 residues.

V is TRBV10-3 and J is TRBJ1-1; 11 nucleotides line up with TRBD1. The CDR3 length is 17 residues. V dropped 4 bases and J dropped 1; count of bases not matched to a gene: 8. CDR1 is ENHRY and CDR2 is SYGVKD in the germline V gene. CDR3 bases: TGTGCCATCAGTGGGCGCCGGGACAGGGGGGCGAACACTGAAGCTTTCTTT. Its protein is CAISGRRDRGANTEAFF.

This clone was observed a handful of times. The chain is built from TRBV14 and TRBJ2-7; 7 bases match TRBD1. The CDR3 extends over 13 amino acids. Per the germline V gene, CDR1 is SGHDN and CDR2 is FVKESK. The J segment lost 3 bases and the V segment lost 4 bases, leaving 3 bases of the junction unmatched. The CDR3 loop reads CASSPRQGYEQYF. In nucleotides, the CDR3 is TGTGCCAGCAGCCCACGACAGGGCTACGAGCAGTACTTC.

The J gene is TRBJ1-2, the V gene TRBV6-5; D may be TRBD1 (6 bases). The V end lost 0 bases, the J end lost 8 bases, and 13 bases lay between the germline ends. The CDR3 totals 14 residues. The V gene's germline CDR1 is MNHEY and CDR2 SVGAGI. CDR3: CASSYSVGGGGYTF. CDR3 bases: TGTGCCAGCAGTTACTCAGTAGGGGGTGGGGGCTACACCTTC.

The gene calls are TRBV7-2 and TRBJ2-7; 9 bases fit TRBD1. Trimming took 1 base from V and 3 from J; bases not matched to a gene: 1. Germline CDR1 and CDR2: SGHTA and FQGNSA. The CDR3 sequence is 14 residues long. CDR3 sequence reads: CASSLGQGVYEQYF. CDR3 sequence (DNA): TGTGCCAGCAGCTTAGGACAGGGGGTCTACGAGCAGTACTTC.

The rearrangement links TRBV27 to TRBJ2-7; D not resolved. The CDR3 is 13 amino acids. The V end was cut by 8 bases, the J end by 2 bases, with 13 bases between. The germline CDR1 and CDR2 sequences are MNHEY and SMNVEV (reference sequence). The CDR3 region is CASSPRSAYEQYF. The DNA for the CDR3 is TGTGCCAGCTCCCCTCGATCGGCCTACGAGCAGTACTTC.

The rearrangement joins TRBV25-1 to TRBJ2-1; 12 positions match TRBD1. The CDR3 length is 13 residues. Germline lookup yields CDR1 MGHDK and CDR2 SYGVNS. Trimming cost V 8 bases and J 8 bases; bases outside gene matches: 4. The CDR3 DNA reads TGTGCCAGCCGCGGGACAGGGGGCCATGAGCAGTTCTTC. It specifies CASRGTGGHEQFF.

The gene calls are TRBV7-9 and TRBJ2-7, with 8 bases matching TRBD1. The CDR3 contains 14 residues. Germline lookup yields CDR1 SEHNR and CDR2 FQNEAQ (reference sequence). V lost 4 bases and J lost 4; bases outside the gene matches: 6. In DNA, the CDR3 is TGTGCCAGCAGCTCTACCTACAGGGGGTACGAGCAGTACTTC. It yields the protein CASSSTYRGYEQYF.

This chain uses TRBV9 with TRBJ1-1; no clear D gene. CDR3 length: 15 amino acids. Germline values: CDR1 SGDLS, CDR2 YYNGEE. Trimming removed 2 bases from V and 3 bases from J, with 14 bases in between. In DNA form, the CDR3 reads TGTGCCAGCAGCGTTCTGAGAGGGATCGACACTGAAGCTTTCTTT. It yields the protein CASSVLRGIDTEAFF.

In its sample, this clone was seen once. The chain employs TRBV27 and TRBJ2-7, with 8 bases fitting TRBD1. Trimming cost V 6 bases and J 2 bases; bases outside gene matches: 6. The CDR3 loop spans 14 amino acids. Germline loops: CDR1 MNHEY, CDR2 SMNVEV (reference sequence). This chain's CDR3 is CASRPDREAYEQYF. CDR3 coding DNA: TGTGCCAGCAGACCGGACAGGGAGGCCTACGAGCAGTACTTC.

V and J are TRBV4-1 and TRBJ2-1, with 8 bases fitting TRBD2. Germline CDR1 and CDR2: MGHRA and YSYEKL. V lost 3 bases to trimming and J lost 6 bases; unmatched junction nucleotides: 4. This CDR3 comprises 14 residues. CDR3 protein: CASSHREGSNEQFF. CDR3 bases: TGCGCCAGCAGCCATCGGGAGGGAAGCAATGAGCAGTTCTTC.

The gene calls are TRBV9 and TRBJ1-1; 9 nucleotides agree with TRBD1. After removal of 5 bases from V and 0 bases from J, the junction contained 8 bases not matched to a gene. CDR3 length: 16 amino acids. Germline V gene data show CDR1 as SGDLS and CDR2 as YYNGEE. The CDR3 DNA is TGTGCCAGCAGAGTCCGGGACAGGGAAATGAACACTGAAGCTTTCTTT. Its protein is CASRVRDREMNTEAFF.

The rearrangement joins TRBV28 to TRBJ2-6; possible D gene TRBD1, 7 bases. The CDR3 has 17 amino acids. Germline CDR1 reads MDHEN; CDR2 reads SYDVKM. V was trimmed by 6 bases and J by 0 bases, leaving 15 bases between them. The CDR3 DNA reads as TGTGCCAGCAGCTGGGGGGACAGTAGCTCTGGGGCCAACGTCCTGACTTTC. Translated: CASSWGDSSSGANVLTF.

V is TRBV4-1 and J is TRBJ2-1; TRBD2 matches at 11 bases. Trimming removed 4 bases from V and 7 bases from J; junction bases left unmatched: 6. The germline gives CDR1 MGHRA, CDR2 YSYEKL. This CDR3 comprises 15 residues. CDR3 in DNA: TGCGCCAGCAGCCCATCTAGCGGGAGGATGAATGAGCAGTTCTTC. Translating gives CASSPSSGRMNEQFF.

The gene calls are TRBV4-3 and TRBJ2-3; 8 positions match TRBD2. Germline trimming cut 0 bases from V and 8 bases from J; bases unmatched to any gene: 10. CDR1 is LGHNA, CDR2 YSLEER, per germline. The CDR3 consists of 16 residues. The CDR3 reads CASSQDLGLEKVTQYF. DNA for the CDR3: TGCGCCAGCAGCCAAGATTTGGGACTAGAGAAAGTTACGCAGTATTTT.

CDR3 amino acids: CASSFGVSHEQYF. CDR3 DNA sequence: TGTGCCAGCAGCTTCGGGGTTTCCCACGAGCAGTACTTC. The J gene is TRBJ2-7, the V gene TRBV7-3; D possibly corresponds to TRBD2 (5 bases). Germline V CDR1 and CDR2: SGHTA, FQGTGA. The CDR3 is made up of 13 amino acids. The V end was cut by 3 bases, the J end by 5 bases, with 11 bases between.

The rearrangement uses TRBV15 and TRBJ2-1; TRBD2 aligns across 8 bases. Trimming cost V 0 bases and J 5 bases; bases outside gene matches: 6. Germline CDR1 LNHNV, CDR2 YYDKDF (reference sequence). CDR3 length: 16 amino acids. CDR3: CATSRDRERENNEQFF. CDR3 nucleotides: TGTGCCACCAGCAGAGATCGGGAGCGGGAGAACAATGAGCAGTTCTTC.